The subject of this entry is one T cell receptor (beta chain). Germline CDR1 MNHEY, CDR2 SMNVEV (reference sequence). The V and J ends lost 4 bases and 0 bases respectively, with 9 bases between them. This CDR3 has 15 amino acids. Some clones are missing from TCRdb's copy, which holds only in-frame ones; the method was immunoSEQ multiplex PCR. Of some 27,000 clones in the sample, more than 65% were seen once. The data are from a study of OX40 agonist ivuxolimab in advanced cancers. As for the study in general: A diagnosis of hepatocellular carcinoma, melanoma, renal cell or head and neck cancer was present in dose-escalation patients. Having had anti-PD-1, anti-PD-L1 or anti-CTLA-4 therapy before was allowed, and around 44% had some. A partial response was reached by three patients: one with hepatocellular carcinoma and two with cutaneous melanoma.

With baseline, cycle 4 day 1, and cycle 7 day 1 as timepoints, blood was sampled. The input for sequencing was CD4+ or CD8+ T cells sorted from blood, taken in a trial of the OX40 agonist ivuxolimab. The chain couples TRBV27 to TRBJ1-4; maybe TRBD1 (5 bases). This TCR was recovered from an adult with an advanced solid tumor such as melanoma, head and neck, liver or kidney cancer. The CDR3 bases are TGTGCCAGCAGTTCCTGGGGCCCAACTAATGAAAAACTGTTTTTT. It encodes CASSSWGPTNEKLFF.